This TCR beta chain was recovered during a study of blood T cell repertoires in COVID-19 (TCRdb year 2020). In terms of the full investigation: The collaborator samples originated in the United States, Italy and Spain and spanned the acute and convalescent phases of COVID-19. The prospective study material was composed of cDNA or gDNA derived from T cells, B-cell-depleted T cells, or PBMCs. Subjects who had been exposed to COVID-19, were actively infected with it, or had recovered from it provided the deeply sampled blood TCRbeta repertoires that made up the dataset. The repertoires were released in a freely available public database meant as a resource for research on the immune response to SARS-CoV-2. Samples were obtained from the ongoing ImmuneRACE study (first 160 participants) and from 950 to 1,500 subjects provided by 6 global collaborators. A de-identified subject ID, COVID-19 status, age in years and sex were almost always included in the sample metadata. HLA class I and class II types, where available, came from metadata supplied by the sample provider rather than from assay-based typing. General conclusions and limits of the study: Clinical and demographic metadata were provided uncurated, with the amount varying by source and participant.

TCRbeta CDR3 regions were amplified from genomic DNA using the immunoSEQ Assay, a bias-controlled multiplex PCR. In the authors' own workflow: The number of nucleated cells in each sample was estimated from the amplification of reference gene primers within the assay. To quantify the absolute abundance of each unique TCRbeta CDR3 rearrangement, sequence reads were collapsed and filtered. Productive Simpson clonality was computed per sample as the square root of Simpson's diversity index over productive rearrangements. TCRdb stores this immuneACCESS table with in-frame sequences only. Part of the clones is absent; in the studies checked, under half of the shortfall reflects unresolved V genes, and no reason is known for the rest. V, J and clone size are taken as reported in that table, and D and trimming were inferred from the DNA itself. The sample profile shows 90,000 to 140,000 clones; approximately 80% of them were found once. The leading ten clones occupy approximately 15% of the sample.

On this clone: The antigen this receptor binds is unknown. The record has no base qualities; no much larger clone is one base away.

Whole blood was collected in K2EDTA tubes by collaborating institutions according to the institutions' own protocols. For TCRbeta analysis, collaborators shipped samples as frozen whole blood, isolated PBMCs, or DNA extracted from either of those sample types. The germline V gene provides CDR1 ENHRY and CDR2 SYGVKD. The CDR3 measures 13 amino acids from cysteine to phenylalanine. Only the CDR3 DNA stays, 39 bases, in frame from base 1. Ends trimmed: V by 6 bases, J by 8 bases; bases unmatched to a gene: 8. The chain employs TRBV10-3 and TRBJ1-2; TRBD1 matches 8 bases in the middle. The sequenced sample consisted of peripheral blood. This receptor was identified in a woman of 80 years or more with acute or convalescent COVID-19. The nucleotide sequence is TGTGCCATCAGACCGACAGGGGTAGAAGGCTACACCTTC. This is translated as CAIRPTGVEGYTF.